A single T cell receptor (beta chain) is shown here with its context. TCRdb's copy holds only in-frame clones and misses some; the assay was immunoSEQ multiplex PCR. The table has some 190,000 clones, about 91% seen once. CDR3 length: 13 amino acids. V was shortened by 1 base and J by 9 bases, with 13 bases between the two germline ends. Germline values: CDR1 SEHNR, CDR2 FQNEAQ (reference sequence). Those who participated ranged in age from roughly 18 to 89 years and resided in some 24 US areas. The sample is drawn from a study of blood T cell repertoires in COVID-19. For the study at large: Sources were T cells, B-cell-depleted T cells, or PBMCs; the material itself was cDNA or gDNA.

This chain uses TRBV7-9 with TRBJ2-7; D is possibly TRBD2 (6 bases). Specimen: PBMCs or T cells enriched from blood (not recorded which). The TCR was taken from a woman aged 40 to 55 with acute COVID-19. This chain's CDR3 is CASSLGLDTGQYF. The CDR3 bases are TGTGCCAGCAGCTTAGGACTAGATACGGGGCAGTACTTC.